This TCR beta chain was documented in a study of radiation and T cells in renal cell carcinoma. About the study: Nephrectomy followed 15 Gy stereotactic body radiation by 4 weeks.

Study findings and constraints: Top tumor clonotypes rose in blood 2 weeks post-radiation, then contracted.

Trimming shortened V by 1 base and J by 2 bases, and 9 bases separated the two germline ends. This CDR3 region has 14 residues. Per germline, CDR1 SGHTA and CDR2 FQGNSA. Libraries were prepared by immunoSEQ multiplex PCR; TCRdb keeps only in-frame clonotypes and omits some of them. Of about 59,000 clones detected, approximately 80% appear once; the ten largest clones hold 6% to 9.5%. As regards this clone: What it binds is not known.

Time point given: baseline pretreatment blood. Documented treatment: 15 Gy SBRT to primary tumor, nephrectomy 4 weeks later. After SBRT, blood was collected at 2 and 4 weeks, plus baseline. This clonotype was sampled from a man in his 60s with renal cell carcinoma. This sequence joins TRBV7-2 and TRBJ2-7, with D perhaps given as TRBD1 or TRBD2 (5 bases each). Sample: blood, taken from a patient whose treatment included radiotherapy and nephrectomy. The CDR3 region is CASSLGDVAYEQYF. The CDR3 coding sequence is TGTGCCAGCAGCTTAGGGGACGTAGCCTACGAGCAGTACTTC.